This passage covers 3 T cell receptor beta chains from one sample sequenced in a study of CD8 T cells in Susac syndrome. Random-hexamer reverse transcription was applied to about 0.45 to 1 ug RNA. TCRdb re-analysed the immunoSEQ multiplex PCR reads in MiXCR, keeping a single row per CDR3 protein. The sample contains 300,000 or so distinct CDR3 sequences, 92% of which appear only once. The sequenced sample was CD4+ T cells from PBMCs. These receptors were obtained from a human donor with multiple sclerosis.

The chain is built from TRBV7-9 and TRBJ1-2; TRBD1 matches at 9 bases. The V segment lost 3 bases and the J segment 6 bases; nucleotides outside the gene matches: 5. Germline V gives CDR1 SEHNR, CDR2 FQNEAQ (reference sequence). The CDR3 has 14 amino acids. The CDR3 spells CASSFSTGGDGYTF. The CDR3 coding sequence is TGTGCCAGCAGCTTTTCCACAGGGGGCGATGGCTACACCTTC.

The chain combines TRBV28 with TRBJ2-7; 10 bases agree with TRBD2. The CDR3 loop spans 16 amino acids. With 3 bases clipped from V and 0 bases from J, the junction kept 5 bases outside the gene matches. Germline V CDR1 and CDR2: MDHEN, SYDVKM. The DNA for the CDR3 is TGTGCCAGCAGTTTCTCACTAGCGGGGCTCTCCTACGAGCAGTACTTC. Translating gives CASSFSLAGLSYEQYF.

The CDR3 is CASSLEGSGTYEQYF. CDR3 nucleotide sequence: TGCGCCAGCAGCTTGGAAGGTAGCGGGACCTACGAGCAGTACTTC. The chain recombines TRBV5-1 with TRBJ2-7, with 8 bases aligning to TRBD2. The length of the CDR3 is 15 residues. Germline-derived CDR1 and CDR2 are SGHRS and YFSETQ. The trim removed 0 bases at V and 2 bases at J, leaving 4 bases unmatched.